The 26 T cell receptor beta chains below were found in one sample sequenced in a study of beta chain features in type 1 diabetes. Sequenced material consisted of expressed TCRB transcripts (all of the isolated RNA was reverse transcribed). Profiling relied on immunoSEQ multiplex PCR, and the TCRdb table lists in-frame clones only, not all of them. Of around 340,000 clones listed, around 20% are singletons. Source material: naive CD4+ T cells from blood. These receptors were taken from a young woman in good health.

The rearrangement joins TRBV4-1 to TRBJ2-7, with 11 bases lining up with TRBD2. Germline assignment: CDR1 MGHRA and CDR2 YSYEKL. Trimming took 2 bases from V and 5 from J; bases not matched to a gene: 5. The CDR3 extends over 15 amino acids. CDR3 sequence reads: CASSQRLAGMDEQYF. The DNA of the CDR3 is TGCGCCAGCAGCCAAAGACTAGCGGGAATGGACGAGCAGTACTTC.

This clone was observed a few times. V gene TRBV7-9 combines with J gene TRBJ2-3; 7 bases match TRBD2. The length of the CDR3 is 16 residues. Germline V gene sequence: CDR1 SEHNR, CDR2 FQNEAQ (reference sequence). CDR3 residues: CAHLANGRAGTDTQYF. CDR3 coding DNA: TGTGCACACCTCGCCAATGGGAGGGCCGGCACAGATACGCAGTATTTT. The whole variable domain, filled in from reference TRBV7-9 and TRBJ2-3, reads DTGVSQNPRHKITKRGQNVTFRCDPISEHNRLYWYRQTLGQGPEFLTYFQNEAQLEKSRLLSDRFSAERPKGSFSTLEIQRTEQGDSAMYLCAHLANGRAGTDTQYFGPGTRLTVL.

Worth noting for this clone: At the DNA level, this CDR3 is encoded by other sequences in the same sample as well. V gene TRBV9 combines with J gene TRBJ1-1, with D possibly TRBD1 on 5 matching bases. V lost 1 base and J lost 4, with 8 bases in between. This CDR3 is 13 amino acids long. The V gene's germline CDR1 is SGDLS and CDR2 YYNGEE. DNA for the CDR3: TGTGCCAGCAGCGTACAGGGTGGCACTGAAGCTTTCTTT. The encoded protein is CASSVQGGTEAFF.

The chain uses TRBV15 and TRBJ1-2, with 8 bases fitting TRBD1. Looked up from germline, CDR1 is LNHNV and CDR2 is YYDKDF (reference sequence). This CDR3 is built from 14 residues. V dropped 0 bases and J dropped 6; count of bases not matched to a gene: 3. Here the CDR3 DNA reads TGTGCCACCAGCAGAGATAGGGACAGGAATGGCTACACCTTC. Its protein is CATSRDRDRNGYTF.

This sequence joins TRBV29-1 and TRBJ2-1, with 7 bases aligning to TRBD1. The CDR3 length is 15 residues. V lost 4 bases to trimming and J lost 0 bases; unmatched junction nucleotides: 6. The germline CDR1 and CDR2 sequences are SQVTM and ANQGSEA. CDR3 residues: CSVGDRARSYNEQFF. The CDR3 region has the DNA TGCAGCGTTGGTGACAGGGCGCGCTCCTACAATGAGCAGTTCTTC.

The chain combines TRBV7-2 with TRBJ1-1; D is uncertain. This CDR3 region has 13 residues. The germline V gene has CDR1 SGHTA and CDR2 FQGNSA. Trimming removed 3 bases at V and 2 bases at J, with 7 bases between. The CDR3 region has the DNA TGTGCCAGCAGCTTCCGGGGTAACACTGAAGCTTTCTTT. This codes for CASSFRGNTEAFF.

V and J are TRBV7-8 and TRBJ2-7; TRBD1 agrees at 10 bases. The CDR3 is made up of 19 amino acids. Trimming at V came to 4 bases and at J to 0 bases, leaving 15 bases not matched to a gene. Germline values: CDR1 SGHVS, CDR2 FQNEAQ. In DNA form, the CDR3 reads TGTGCCAGCAGCTCCCGGGACAGGGGATACCGGGACTACTCCTACGAGCAGTACTTC. It translates to CASSSRDRGYRDYSYEQYF.

This clone was seen only a few times. CDR3 DNA: TGTGCCTGGAGTAGCGGGAGTCTCGCCGGGGAGCTGTTTTTT. The encoded protein is CAWSSGSLAGELFF. V usage is TRBV30 and J usage is TRBJ2-2, with 8 bases identical to TRBD2. Germline values: CDR1 GTSNPN, CDR2 SVGIG (reference sequence). Unmatched junction bases numbered 5, after V lost 2 bases and J lost 6 bases. The CDR3 loop spans 14 amino acids. Based on the CDR3 plus reference TRBV30 and TRBJ2-2, the full variable domain is SQTIHQWPATLVQPVGSPLSLECTVEGTSNPNLYWYRQAAGRGLQLLFYSVGIGQISSEVPQNLSASRPQDRQFILSSKKLLLSDSGFYLCAWSSGSLAGELFFGEGSRLTVL.

This clone was observed a handful of times. The V and J genes are TRBV5-6 and TRBJ2-1; 13 positions agree with TRBD2. The CDR3 sequence is 16 residues long. Per germline, CDR1 SGHDT and CDR2 YYEEEE. With V trimmed by 4 bases and J by 6 bases, 7 bases remained unmatched. The chain's CDR3 is CASSDLTSGGANEQFF. Here the CDR3 DNA reads TGTGCCAGCAGCGACCTAACTAGCGGGGGGGCCAATGAGCAGTTCTTC.

This sequence joins TRBV19 and TRBJ2-7; D perhaps matches TRBD1 (5 bases). Germline V gene sequence: CDR1 LNHDA, CDR2 SQIVND (reference sequence). V was clipped by 3 bases and J by 2 bases, with 11 bases between them. The CDR3 covers 14 residues. As DNA, the CDR3 is TGTGCCAGTAGTATCACAGGATCGACCTACGAGCAGTACTTC. Its translation is CASSITGSTYEQYF.

The chain links TRBV6-6 to TRBJ1-5, with D unclear. V was shortened by 5 bases and J by 5 bases, with 10 bases between the two germline ends. The length of the CDR3 is 13 residues. The germline V gene encodes CDR1 MNHNY and CDR2 SVGAGI (reference sequence). Written as DNA, the CDR3 is TGTGCCAGCAGTCGAGGAAGTGATCAGCCCCAGCATTTT. Translation: CASSRGSDQPQHF.

The chain has TRBV19 and TRBJ2-3; perhaps TRBD1 as D (6 bases). Germline CDR1 reads LNHDA; CDR2 reads SQIVND (reference sequence). The CDR3 has 12 amino acids. V shed 6 bases and J shed 5 bases, with 9 bases lying between them. The CDR3 here is CASRKGGDTQYF. In DNA form, the CDR3 reads TGTGCCAGTAGGAAAGGGGGAGATACGCAGTATTTT.

The chain is built from TRBV4-1 and TRBJ2-7, with 8 bases identical to TRBD1. Germline assignment: CDR1 MGHRA and CDR2 YSYEKL. The CDR3 is 15 residues long. J lost 6 bases, V lost 1 base, and 8 bases had no gene match. The CDR3 DNA follows: TGCGCCAGCAGCCAAGTCGCGACAGGGGAACTCGAGCAGTACTTC. It codes for CASSQVATGELEQYF.

The J gene is TRBJ2-7, the V gene TRBV30; 9 bases map to TRBD1. This CDR3 comprises 14 residues. Germline trimming cut 2 bases from V and 6 bases from J; bases unmatched to any gene: 8. From germline, CDR1 is GTSNPN and CDR2 SVGIG (reference sequence). The CDR3 coding sequence is TGTGCCTGGAGTCCCCTGGGACAGGGCCTCGAGCAGTACTTC. Translation: CAWSPLGQGLEQYF.

This clone was seen a handful of times. The V gene is TRBV6-6, the J gene TRBJ1-1; 8 bases are a match to TRBD1. V was pared by 6 bases and J by 9 bases, with 3 bases of the junction left unmatched. This CDR3 spans 11 amino acids. Per germline, CDR1 MNHNY and CDR2 SVGAGI (reference sequence). The CDR3: CASRTGVQAFF. As DNA, the CDR3 is TGTGCCAGCAGGACAGGGGTCCAAGCTTTCTTT.

This chain connects TRBV6-5 to TRBJ1-2; 10 bases match TRBD1. The germline V gene encodes CDR1 MNHEY and CDR2 SVGAGI. This CDR3 is built from 13 residues. V lost 7 bases and J lost 4; bases outside the gene matches: 3. The CDR3 spells CASTGQGGYGYTF. DNA for the CDR3: TGTGCCAGCACCGGACAGGGGGGCTATGGCTACACCTTC.

This clone was observed a single time. The gene calls are TRBV5-4 and TRBJ1-1; D remains ambiguous. This CDR3 is 13 amino acids long. The germline V gene encodes CDR1 SGHNT and CDR2 YYREEE (reference sequence). V lost 5 bases to trimming and J lost 2 bases, with 10 bases between them. The DNA of the CDR3 is TGTGCCAGCAGAACAGCGGATAACACTGAAGCTTTCTTT. It specifies CASRTADNTEAFF.

This clone was detected only a few times. The V gene is TRBV9, the J gene TRBJ2-7, with 7 bases lining up with TRBD1. This CDR3 is built from 14 residues. Germline CDR1 and CDR2: SGDLS and YYNGEE. The trim removed 5 bases at V and 7 bases at J, leaving 12 bases unmatched. CDR3 sequence (DNA): TGTGCCAGCAGTTTTTCGGGACAGTCGGAAGAGCAGTACTTC. Its translation: CASSFSGQSEEQYF.

V and J are TRBV27 and TRBJ2-1, with 9 bases that match TRBD2. The CDR3 consists of 17 residues. Germline-derived CDR1 and CDR2 are MNHEY and SMNVEV (reference sequence). V lost 1 base to trimming and J lost 8 bases; unmatched junction nucleotides: 12. This CDR3 is CASSLYRGLAGRDEQFF. CDR3 nucleotide sequence: TGTGCCAGCAGTTTATATCGCGGGCTAGCGGGAAGGGATGAGCAGTTCTTC.

This clone has a handful of counts. The rearrangement uses TRBV18 and TRBJ2-7, with 11 bases matching TRBD1. J was trimmed by 10 bases and V by 3 bases; bases with no gene match: 5. The CDR3 sequence is 13 residues long. The germline V gene has CDR1 KGHSH and CDR2 LQKENI. The CDR3 bases are TGTGCCAGCTCACCTTTGGACAGGGGGCCCCAGTACTTC. It specifies CASSPLDRGPQYF.

This chain uses TRBV30 with TRBJ2-5, with 7 bases aligning to TRBD1. Germline assignment: CDR1 GTSNPN and CDR2 SVGIG (reference sequence). The CDR3 is made up of 14 amino acids. J gave up 5 bases and V 1 base, and 7 bases lay outside the gene matches. CDR3 DNA sequence: TGTGCCTGGAGTGGGGACAGCCGTGGGGAGACCCAGTACTTC. Protein: CAWSGDSRGETQYF.

This clone was detected only a few times. V usage is TRBV29-1 and J usage is TRBJ2-7; TRBD1 aligns across 9 bases. CDR3 size: 13 residues. V lost 7 bases to trimming and J lost 1 base; unmatched junction nucleotides: 5. CDR1 is SQVTM and CDR2 is ANQGSEA in the germline V gene. The CDR3 bases are TGCAGCGCCCGCGGGACAGGGTCCTACGAGCAGTACTTC. Its translation: CSARGTGSYEQYF.

In its sample, this clone was seen a few times. The genes are TRBV30 and TRBJ2-2; 12 bases agree with TRBD2. This CDR3 has 17 residues. Trimming cost V 1 base and J 2 bases; bases outside gene matches: 5. From germline, CDR1 is GTSNPN and CDR2 SVGIG (reference sequence). The CDR3 region has the DNA TGTGCCTGGAGTGATTGGACTAGCGGGACTAACACCGGGGAGCTGTTTTTT. Its protein is CAWSDWTSGTNTGELFF.

The V and J genes are TRBV5-4 and TRBJ2-5; 12 bases align to TRBD2. V trimming: 4 bases; J trimming: 5 bases; junction bases outside the gene matches: 9. The germline V gene has CDR1 SGHNT and CDR2 YYREEE (reference sequence). This CDR3 has 16 residues. Written as DNA, the CDR3 is TGTGCCAGCAGCCAAAAGACTAGCGGGGGTGGTGAGACCCAGTACTTC. Translating gives CASSQKTSGGGETQYF.

The chain couples TRBV10-3 to TRBJ1-2; D is ambiguous. The CDR3 extends over 13 amino acids. V was pared by 0 bases and J by 3 bases, with 5 bases between. The germline gives CDR1 ENHRY, CDR2 SYGVKD. DNA of the CDR3: TGTGCCATCAGTGAGTCTACAGACTATGGCTACACCTTC. It codes for CAISESTDYGYTF.

V usage is TRBV15 and J usage is TRBJ1-2, with unresolved D. The CDR3 runs to 14 residues. V dropped 1 base and J dropped 3 bases, with 9 bases sitting between them. Germline V gives CDR1 LNHNV, CDR2 YYDKDF (reference sequence). CDR3 nucleotide sequence: TGTGCCACCAGCAGAGTGACCGAGGACTATGGCTACACCTTC. Translation gives CATSRVTEDYGYTF.